Listed here are 12 T cell receptor beta chains from one sample, sequenced in a study of cytomegalovirus exposure and HLA in healthy donors. Vbeta (60) and Jbeta (13) primers were used in the PCR. Assay used: immunoSEQ multiplex PCR; TCRdb lists only in-frame clones, some missing. This repertoire shows about 170,000 clones, roughly 70% found once; its top ten account for 2.5% to 3.5%. The sequencing sample was made of PBMCs. Receptors were obtained from a woman between 45 and 65 years old in good health and CMV-seropositive.

The chain combines TRBV30 with TRBJ1-1, with D tentatively TRBD1 (5 bases). V was shortened by 1 base and J by 8 bases, with 11 bases between the two germline ends. CDR1 is GTSNPN, CDR2 SVGIG, per germline (reference sequence). There are 12 residues in the CDR3. CDR3 protein: CAWSERQREAFF. The DNA of the CDR3 is TGTGCCTGGAGTGAACGACAGAGAGAAGCTTTCTTT.

The gene calls are TRBV5-1 and TRBJ2-7; 7 nucleotides line up with TRBD1. This CDR3 region has 14 residues. Germline assignment: CDR1 SGHRS and CDR2 YFSETQ. With V trimmed by 3 bases and J by 3 bases, 6 bases remained unmatched. CDR3 in amino acids: CASSYDRADYEQYF. The CDR3 nucleotides read TGCGCCAGCAGCTACGACAGGGCAGACTACGAGCAGTACTTC.

As regards this clone: The junction differs from germline at one of its ends, possibly a read error. The V call is TRBV9, the J call TRBJ1-2, with 9 nucleotides matching TRBD1. The V gene's germline CDR1 is SGDLS and CDR2 YYNGEE. The CDR3 loop spans 15 amino acids. The CDR3 region is CASSSQPGQGMSYPF. The DNA for the CDR3 is TGTGCCAGCAGCTCTCAGCCGGGACAGGGAATGAGCTACCCCTTC.

On this clone itself: Additional DNA sequences in this sample encode the identical CDR3. The chain has TRBV9 and TRBJ1-1; weak D call: TRBD1 (6 bases). Between the trimmed V and J ends, which lost 0 bases and 2 bases, there was a span of 8 bases. This CDR3 region has 14 residues. Germline lookup yields CDR1 SGDLS and CDR2 YYNGEE. CDR3 coding DNA: TGTGCCAGCAGCGTAGTGGGACAAAACACTGAAGCTTTCTTT. Translation gives CASSVVGQNTEAFF.

The chain couples TRBV19 to TRBJ1-3; 7 positions match TRBD1. The CDR3 runs 15 residues. Losses at the gene ends were 6 bases for V and 3 bases for J; bases not matched to a gene: 8. Germline values: CDR1 LNHDA, CDR2 SQIVND (reference sequence). Here the CDR3 reads CASRPPGGHGNTIYF. CDR3 nucleotide sequence: TGTGCCAGTAGGCCCCCAGGGGGTCATGGAAACACCATATATTTT.

Comments on this clone: This likely comes from a read error, as the CDR3 has no conserved phenylalanine or tryptophan at its end. The gene calls are TRBV4-2 and TRBJ2-7; D not certain. The germline V gene encodes CDR1 LGHNA and CDR2 YNFKEQ. Deletions cut 0 bases from V and 2 bases from J, with 11 bases between. This CDR3 region has 15 residues. The CDR3 nucleotides are TGTGCCAGCAGCCAAGAAAGAACGGGTACCTACGAGCAGTACCTC. It specifies CASSQERTGTYEQYL.

The rearrangement uses TRBV9 and TRBJ1-1; unclear D gene. The germline V gene encodes CDR1 SGDLS and CDR2 YYNGEE. The V and J ends lost 4 bases and 0 bases respectively, with 10 bases between them. This CDR3 comprises 14 residues. The CDR3 sequence: CASSQIGLNTEAFF. The CDR3 bases are TGTGCCAGCAGCCAAATTGGGCTGAACACTGAAGCTTTCTTT.

V usage is TRBV5-1 and J usage is TRBJ1-5, with TRBD1 matching 8 bases. The CDR3 totals 15 residues. Looked up from germline, CDR1 is SGHRS and CDR2 is YFSETQ. J gave up 7 bases and V 0 bases, and 6 bases lay outside the gene matches. This chain's CDR3 is CASSLGTGFPQPQHF. For the CDR3, the DNA is TGCGCCAGCAGCTTGGGGACAGGGTTTCCACAGCCCCAGCATTTT.

This rearrangement joins TRBV11-1 to TRBJ1-2, with D unclear. CDR3 length: 14 residues. V was shortened by 3 bases and J by 3 bases, with 11 bases between the two germline ends. The germline CDR1 and CDR2 sequences are SGHAT and FQDESV (reference sequence). As DNA, the CDR3 is TGTGCCAGCAGCTTCGGAGGTCGCGACTATGGCTACACCTTC. This encodes CASSFGGRDYGYTF.

V gene TRBV5-4 combines with J gene TRBJ2-5, with 11 bases that match TRBD2. Per germline, CDR1 SGHNT and CDR2 YYREEE (reference sequence). V shed 4 bases, J shed 1 base, and the junction held 9 bases outside the gene matches. The CDR3 extends over 17 amino acids. The CDR3 here is CASSPRASGGSQETQYF. CDR3 DNA: TGTGCCAGCAGCCCCCGGGCTAGCGGGGGGAGCCAAGAGACCCAGTACTTC.

This CDR3 is CASSLGEYEQYF. CDR3 nucleotide sequence: TGCGCCAGCAGCTTGGGAGAGTACGAGCAGTACTTC. This chain joins TRBV5-1 and TRBJ2-7, with D uncertain. CDR1 is SGHRS and CDR2 is YFSETQ in the germline V gene. The CDR3 totals 12 residues. The ends were cut back, 0 bases at V and 4 bases at J, with 5 bases in the middle.

The chain uses TRBV19 and TRBJ2-3; D perhaps matches TRBD1 (5 bases). This CDR3 spans 12 amino acids. Trimming removed 6 bases from V and 5 bases from J, with 9 bases in between. The germline gives CDR1 LNHDA, CDR2 SQIVND (reference sequence). CDR3 sequence: CASSPDIDTQYF. DNA for the CDR3: TGTGCCAGTAGCCCGGACATAGATACGCAGTATTTT.